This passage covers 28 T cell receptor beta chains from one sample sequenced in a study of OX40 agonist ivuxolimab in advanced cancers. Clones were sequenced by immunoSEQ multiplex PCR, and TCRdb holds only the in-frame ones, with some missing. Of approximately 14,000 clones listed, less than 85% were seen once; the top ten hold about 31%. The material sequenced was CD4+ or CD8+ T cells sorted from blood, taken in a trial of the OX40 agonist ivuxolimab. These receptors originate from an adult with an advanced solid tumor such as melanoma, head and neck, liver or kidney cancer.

The CDR3 DNA reads as TGTGCCAGCAGCCCACCGACCCCGCAAGAGACCCAGTACTTC. Translated: CASSPPTPQETQYF. The chain carries TRBV7-9 and TRBJ2-5, with no clear D. This CDR3 comprises 14 residues. Germline lookup yields CDR1 SEHNR and CDR2 FQNEAQ (reference sequence). The ends were cut back, 5 bases at V and 2 bases at J, with 12 bases in the middle.

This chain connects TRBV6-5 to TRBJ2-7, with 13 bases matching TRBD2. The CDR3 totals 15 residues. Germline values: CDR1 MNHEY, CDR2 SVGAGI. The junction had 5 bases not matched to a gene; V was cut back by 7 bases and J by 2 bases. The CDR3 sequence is CASTGTSGTPYEQYF. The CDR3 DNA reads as TGTGCCAGCACCGGGACTAGCGGGACTCCCTACGAGCAGTACTTC.

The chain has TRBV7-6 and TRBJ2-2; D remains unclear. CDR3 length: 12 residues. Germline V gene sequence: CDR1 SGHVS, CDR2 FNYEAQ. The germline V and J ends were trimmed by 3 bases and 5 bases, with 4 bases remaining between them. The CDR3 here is CASSFLTGELFF. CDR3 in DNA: TGTGCCAGCAGCTTTTTGACCGGGGAGCTGTTTTTT.

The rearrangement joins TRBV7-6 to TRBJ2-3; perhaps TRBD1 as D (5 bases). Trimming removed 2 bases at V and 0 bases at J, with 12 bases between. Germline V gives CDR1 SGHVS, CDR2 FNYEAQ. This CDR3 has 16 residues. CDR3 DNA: TGTGCCAGCAGCTTATCGAGACAGCCCAGCACAGATACGCAGTATTTT. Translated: CASSLSRQPSTDTQYF. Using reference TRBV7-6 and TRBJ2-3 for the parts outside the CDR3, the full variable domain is GAGVSQSPRYKVTKRGQDVALRCDPISGHVSLYWYRQALGQGPEFLTYFNYEAQQDKSGLPNDRFSAERPEGSISTLTIQRTEQRDSAMYRCASSLSRQPSTDTQYFGPGTRLTVL.

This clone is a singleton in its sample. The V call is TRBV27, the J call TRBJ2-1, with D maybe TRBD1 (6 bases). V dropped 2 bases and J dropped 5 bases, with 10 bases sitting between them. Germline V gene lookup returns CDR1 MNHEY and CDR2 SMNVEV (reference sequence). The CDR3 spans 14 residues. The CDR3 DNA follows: TGTGCCAGCAGTTTAAGCAGGGGAAACAATGAGCAGTTCTTC. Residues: CASSLSRGNNEQFF.

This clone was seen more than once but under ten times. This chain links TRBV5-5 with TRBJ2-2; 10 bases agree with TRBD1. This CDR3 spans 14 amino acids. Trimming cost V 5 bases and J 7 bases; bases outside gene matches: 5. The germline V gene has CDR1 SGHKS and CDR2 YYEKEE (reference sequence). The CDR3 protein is CASSSGQGSGELFF. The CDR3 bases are TGTGCCAGCAGTTCGGGACAGGGGAGCGGGGAGCTGTTTTTT.

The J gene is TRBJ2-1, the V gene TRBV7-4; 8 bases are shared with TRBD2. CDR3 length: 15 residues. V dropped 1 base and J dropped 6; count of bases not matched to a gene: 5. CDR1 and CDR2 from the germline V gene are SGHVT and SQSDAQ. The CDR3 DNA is TGTGCCAGCAGCTTAGACAGCGGGAGTAGCAATGAGCAGTTCTTC. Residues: CASSLDSGSSNEQFF.

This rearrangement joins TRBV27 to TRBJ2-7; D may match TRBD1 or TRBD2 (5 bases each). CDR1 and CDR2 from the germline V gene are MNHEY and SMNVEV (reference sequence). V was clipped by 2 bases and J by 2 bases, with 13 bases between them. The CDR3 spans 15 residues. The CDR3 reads CASSLLRDGPYEQYF. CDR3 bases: TGTGCCAGCAGTTTACTCCGGGACGGACCCTACGAGCAGTACTTC.

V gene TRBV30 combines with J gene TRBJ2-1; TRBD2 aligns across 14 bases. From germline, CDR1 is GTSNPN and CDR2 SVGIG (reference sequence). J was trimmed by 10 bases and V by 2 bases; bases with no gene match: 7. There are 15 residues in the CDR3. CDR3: CAWSTGLAGEREQFF. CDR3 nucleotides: TGTGCCTGGAGTACGGGACTAGCGGGAGAACGAGAGCAGTTCTTC.

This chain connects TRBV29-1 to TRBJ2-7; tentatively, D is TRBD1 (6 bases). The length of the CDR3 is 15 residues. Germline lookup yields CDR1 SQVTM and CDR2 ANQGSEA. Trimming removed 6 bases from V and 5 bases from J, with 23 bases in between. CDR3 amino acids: CSVDLGWQGSDEQYF. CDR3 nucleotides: TGCAGCGTCGACTTAGGGTGGCAGGGGAGTGACGAGCAGTACTTC.

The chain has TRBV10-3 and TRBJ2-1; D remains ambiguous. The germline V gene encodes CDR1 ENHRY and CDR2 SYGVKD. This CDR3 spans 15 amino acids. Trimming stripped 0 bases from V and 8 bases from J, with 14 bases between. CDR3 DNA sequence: TGTGCCATCAGTGAGTCGACACCTAGACTGTATGAGCAGTTCTTC. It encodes CAISESTPRLYEQFF.

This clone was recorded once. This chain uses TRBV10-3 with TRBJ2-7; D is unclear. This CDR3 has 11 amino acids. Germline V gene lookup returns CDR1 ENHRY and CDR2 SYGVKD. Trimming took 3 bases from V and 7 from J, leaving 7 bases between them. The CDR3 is CAISDSVEQYF. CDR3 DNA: TGTGCCATCAGTGACAGTGTAGAGCAGTACTTC.

In DNA form, the CDR3 reads TGTGCCAGCAGCCAAGTTCGGCTAGGCTCCGGAGAGACCCAGTACTTC. It is translated as CASSQVRLGSGETQYF. The chain carries TRBV14 and TRBJ2-5; no firm D call. This CDR3 spans 16 amino acids. V was cut by 1 base and J by 4 bases, with 16 bases left in between. The germline CDR1 and CDR2 sequences are SGHDN and FVKESK.

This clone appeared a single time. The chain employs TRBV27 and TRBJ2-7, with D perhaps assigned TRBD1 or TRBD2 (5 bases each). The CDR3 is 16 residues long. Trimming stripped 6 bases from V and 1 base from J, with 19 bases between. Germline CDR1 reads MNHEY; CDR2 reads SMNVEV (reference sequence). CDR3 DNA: TGTGCCAGCAGCCCCAGCACCGGGACGGTATCCTACGAGCAGTACTTC. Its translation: CASSPSTGTVSYEQYF.

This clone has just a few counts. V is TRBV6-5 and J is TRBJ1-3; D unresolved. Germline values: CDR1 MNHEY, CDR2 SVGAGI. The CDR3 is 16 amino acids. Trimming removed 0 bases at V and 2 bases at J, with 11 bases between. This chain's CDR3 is CASSYSIGIAGNTIYF. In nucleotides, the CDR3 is TGTGCCAGCAGTTACTCTATTGGGATTGCTGGAAACACCATATATTTT.

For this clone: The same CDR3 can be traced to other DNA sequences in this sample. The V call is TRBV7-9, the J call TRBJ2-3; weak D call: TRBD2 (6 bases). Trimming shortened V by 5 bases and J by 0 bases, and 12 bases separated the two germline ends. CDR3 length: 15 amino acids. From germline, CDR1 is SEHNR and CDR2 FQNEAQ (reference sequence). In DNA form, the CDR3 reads TGTGCCAGCAGCCCTCCGGGGGTAAGCACAGATACGCAGTATTTT. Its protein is CASSPPGVSTDTQYF.

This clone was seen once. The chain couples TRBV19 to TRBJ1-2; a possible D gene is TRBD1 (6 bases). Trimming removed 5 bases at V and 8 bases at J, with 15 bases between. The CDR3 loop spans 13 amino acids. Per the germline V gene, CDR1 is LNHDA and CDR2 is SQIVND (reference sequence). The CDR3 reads CASSPQGREGYTF. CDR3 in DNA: TGTGCCAGTAGTCCTCAGGGGCGGGAGGGCTACACCTTC.

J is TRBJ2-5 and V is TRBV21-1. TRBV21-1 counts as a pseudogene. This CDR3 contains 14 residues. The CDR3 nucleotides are TGTGCCAGCAGCACCTGGGTTGGGGGAGAGACCCAGTACTTC. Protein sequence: CASSTWVGGETQYF.

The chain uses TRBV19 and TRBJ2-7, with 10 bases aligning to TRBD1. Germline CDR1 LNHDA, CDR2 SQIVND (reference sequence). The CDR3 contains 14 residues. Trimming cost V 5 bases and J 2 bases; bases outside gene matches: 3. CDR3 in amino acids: CASSPDRGPYEQYF. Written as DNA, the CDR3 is TGTGCCAGTAGTCCCGACAGGGGGCCCTACGAGCAGTACTTC.

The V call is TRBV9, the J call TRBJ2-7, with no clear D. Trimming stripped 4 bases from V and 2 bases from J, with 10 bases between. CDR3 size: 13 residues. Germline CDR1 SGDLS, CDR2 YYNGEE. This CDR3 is CASSLGFTYEQYF. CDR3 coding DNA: TGTGCCAGCAGCTTGGGGTTTACCTACGAGCAGTACTTC.

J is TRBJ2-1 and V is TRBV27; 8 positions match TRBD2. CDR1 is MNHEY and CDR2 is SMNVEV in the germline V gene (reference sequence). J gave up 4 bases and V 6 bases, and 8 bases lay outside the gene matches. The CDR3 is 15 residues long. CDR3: CASRSGTSGYNEQFF. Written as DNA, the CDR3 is TGTGCCAGCAGGTCCGGGACTAGTGGATACAATGAGCAGTTCTTC.

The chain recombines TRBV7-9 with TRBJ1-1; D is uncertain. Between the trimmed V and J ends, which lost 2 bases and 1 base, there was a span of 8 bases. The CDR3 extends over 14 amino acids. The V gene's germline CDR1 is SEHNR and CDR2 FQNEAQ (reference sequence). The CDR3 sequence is CASSLLDRNTEAFF. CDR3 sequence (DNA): TGTGCCAGCAGCTTATTGGACCGGAACACTGAAGCTTTCTTT.

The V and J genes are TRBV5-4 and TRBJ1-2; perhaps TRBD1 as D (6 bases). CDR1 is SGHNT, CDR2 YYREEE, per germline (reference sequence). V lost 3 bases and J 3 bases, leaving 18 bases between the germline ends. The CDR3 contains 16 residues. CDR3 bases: TGTGCCAGCAGCTCGCCTGACTCGGGACACCACTATGGCTACACCTTC. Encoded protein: CASSSPDSGHHYGYTF.

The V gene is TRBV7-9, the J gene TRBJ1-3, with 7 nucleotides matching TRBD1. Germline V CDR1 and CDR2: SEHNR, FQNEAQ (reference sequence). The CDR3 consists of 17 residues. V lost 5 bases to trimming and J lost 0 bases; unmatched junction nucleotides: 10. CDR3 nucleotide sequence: TGTGCCAGCAGCGGGAGGACAGGCCGAAGCTCTGGAAACACCATATATTTT. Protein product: CASSGRTGRSSGNTIYF.

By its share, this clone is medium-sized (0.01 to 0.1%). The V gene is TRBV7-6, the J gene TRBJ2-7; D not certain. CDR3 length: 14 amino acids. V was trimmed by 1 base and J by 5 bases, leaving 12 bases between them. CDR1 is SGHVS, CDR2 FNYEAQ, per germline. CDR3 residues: CASSLGYSPHEQYF. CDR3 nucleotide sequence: TGTGCCAGCAGCTTAGGCTACTCTCCTCACGAGCAGTACTTC.

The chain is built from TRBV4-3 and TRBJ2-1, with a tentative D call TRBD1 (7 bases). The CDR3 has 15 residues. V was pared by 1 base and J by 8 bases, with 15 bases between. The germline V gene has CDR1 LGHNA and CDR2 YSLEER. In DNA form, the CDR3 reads TGCGCCAGCAGCCAAGTGACAGGGACTGGACATGAGCAGTTCTTC. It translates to CASSQVTGTGHEQFF.

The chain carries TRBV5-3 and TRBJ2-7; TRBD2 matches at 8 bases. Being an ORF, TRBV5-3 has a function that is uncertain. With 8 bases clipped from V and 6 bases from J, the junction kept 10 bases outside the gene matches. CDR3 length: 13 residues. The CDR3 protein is CASRIGTRGEQYF. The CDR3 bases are TGTGCCAGCAGAATCGGGACTAGAGGCGAGCAGTACTTC.

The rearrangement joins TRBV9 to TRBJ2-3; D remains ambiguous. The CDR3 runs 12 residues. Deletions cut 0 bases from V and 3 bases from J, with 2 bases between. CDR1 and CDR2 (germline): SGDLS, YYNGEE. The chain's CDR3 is CASSVGTDTQYF. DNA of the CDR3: TGTGCCAGCAGCGTAGGGACAGATACGCAGTATTTT.